This T cell receptor beta chain originates from a study of blood T cell repertoires in COVID-19. Method: immunoSEQ multiplex PCR; TCRdb's copy keeps in-frame clones and lacks some. The top ten hold over 0.95% of the sample, which has some 350,000 clones, 80% to 90% seen once. This CDR3 comprises 14 residues. The germline V gene has CDR1 SGHTA and CDR2 FQGNSA. V was trimmed by 5 bases and J by 4 bases, leaving 13 bases between them. Input material: PBMCs or T cells enriched from blood (not recorded which). The sequence derives from a man younger than 30 who had recovered from COVID-19. This chain uses TRBV7-2 with TRBJ2-3; no reliable D call. CDR3 sequence: CASSPHSGSDTQYF. The CDR3 nucleotides are TGTGCCAGCAGCCCCCATAGTGGTTCAGATACGCAGTATTTT.